One sample yielded the 10 T cell receptor beta chains listed below, sequenced in a study of blood T cell repertoires in COVID-19. Sequenced by immunoSEQ multiplex PCR; TCRdb stores in-frame clones only, minus some. The sample lists 160,000 or so clones, 80% seen once, with less than 4% in the top ten. Sequenced sample: PBMCs or T cells enriched from blood (not recorded which). Every receptor here comes from a woman aged 60-70 years who had recovered from COVID-19.

J is TRBJ2-7 and V is TRBV2, with TRBD1 matching over 8 bases. The V gene end was trimmed by 6 bases and the J gene end by 4 bases; junction bases not matched to a gene: 14. The CDR3 covers 16 residues. Germline-derived CDR1 and CDR2 are SNHLY and FYNNEI. CDR3 coding DNA: TGTGCCAGCAGCCTCCTTGGGGCAGGGGGCATTTACGAGCAGTACTTC. This codes for CASSLLGAGGIYEQYF.

The chain couples TRBV19 to TRBJ1-6; the match to TRBD1 covers 10 bases. The CDR3 spans 17 residues. V shed 0 bases and J 10 bases; nucleotides not matched to a gene: 9. From germline, CDR1 is LNHDA and CDR2 SQIVND (reference sequence). The CDR3 bases are TGTGCCAGTAGTATAGATCCAGCAGGGACAGGGGACTCACCCCTCCACTTT. Protein product: CASSIDPAGTGDSPLHF.

The rearrangement joins TRBV5-1 to TRBJ1-2; 8 nucleotides agree with TRBD1. The CDR3 runs to 15 residues. With V trimmed by 7 bases and J by 3 bases, 11 bases remained unmatched. Germline-derived CDR1 and CDR2 are SGHRS and YFSETQ. DNA for the CDR3: TGCGCCAGCGCTGAAGCCCAGGGGGCGGACTATGGCTACACCTTC. It specifies CASAEAQGADYGYTF.

Written as DNA, the CDR3 is TGTGCCAGCAGTAGTTCGGGGGACAGTTCACCCCTCCACTTT. Protein product: CASSSSGDSSPLHF. This rearrangement joins TRBV6-6 to TRBJ1-6; 7 nucleotides agree with TRBD1. Germline loops: CDR1 MNHNY, CDR2 SVGAGI (reference sequence). Unmatched junction bases numbered 7, after V lost 5 bases and J lost 9 bases. The CDR3 consists of 14 residues.

The rearrangement links TRBV5-4 to TRBJ1-1; D gene unclear. CDR3 size: 12 residues. Deletions cut 3 bases from V and 10 bases from J, with 13 bases between. From germline, CDR1 is SGHNT and CDR2 YYREEE (reference sequence). The CDR3 loop reads CASSSATSGAFF. CDR3 bases: TGTGCCAGCAGCTCTGCCACCTCGGGAGCTTTCTTT.

This chain joins TRBV19 and TRBJ1-5, with 7 bases lining up with TRBD1. V lost 5 bases, J lost 4 bases, and 5 bases stayed unmatched. Germline CDR1 LNHDA, CDR2 SQIVND (reference sequence). This CDR3 has 14 residues. This CDR3 reads CASSSETGNQPQHF. The CDR3 DNA sequence: TGTGCCAGTAGTTCTGAGACAGGGAATCAGCCCCAGCATTTT.

This clone has at least ten counts. The chain is built from TRBV3-1 (or the pseudogene TRBV3-2) and TRBJ2-5, with 11 bases that match TRBD1. This CDR3 spans 15 amino acids. The V segment lost 3 bases and the J segment 5 bases; nucleotides outside the gene matches: 5. Germline loops: CDR1 LGHDT, CDR2 YNNKEL (reference sequence). This CDR3 reads CASSHGTGGVETQYF. Here the CDR3 DNA reads TGTGCCAGCAGCCATGGGACAGGGGGAGTGGAGACCCAGTACTTC.

The chain recombines TRBV5-4 with TRBJ1-2; a weak D match, TRBD1 (6 bases). V lost 9 bases and J lost 4, with 22 bases in between. The CDR3 totals 15 residues. Germline lookup yields CDR1 SGHNT and CDR2 YYREEE (reference sequence). The CDR3 DNA reads as TGTGCCACGGTCGGAGGGGGGGGCGCTACCTATGGCTACACCTTC. Its protein is CATVGGGGATYGYTF.

The rearrangement joins TRBV12-3 or TRBV12-4 to TRBJ1-1; D is ambiguous. This CDR3 contains 13 residues. Trimming removed 3 bases at V and 3 bases at J, with 8 bases between. The DNA of the CDR3 is TGTGCCAGCAGTTTGTATCTAGACACTGAAGCTTTCTTT. Amino acids: CASSLYLDTEAFF.

The gene calls are TRBV30 and TRBJ2-1, with TRBD2 matching 11 bases. V lost 1 base to trimming and J lost 9 bases; unmatched junction nucleotides: 8. The CDR3 is 15 residues long. Germline V gives CDR1 GTSNPN, CDR2 SVGIG (reference sequence). The CDR3 loop reads CAWSGYSGGAGEQFF. The CDR3 DNA reads TGTGCCTGGAGTGGATATAGCGGGGGGGCCGGTGAGCAGTTCTTC.